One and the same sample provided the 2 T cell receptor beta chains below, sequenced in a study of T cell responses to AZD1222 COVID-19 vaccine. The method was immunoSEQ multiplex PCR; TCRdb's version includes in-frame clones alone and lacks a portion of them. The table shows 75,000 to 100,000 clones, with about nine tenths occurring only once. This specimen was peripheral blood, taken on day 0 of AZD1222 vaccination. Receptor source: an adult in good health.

The CDR3 sequence: CASSLTGELFF. The CDR3 DNA reads TGTGCCAGCAGTCTCACCGGGGAGCTGTTTTTT. This chain uses TRBV6-5 with TRBJ2-2; D unclear. The CDR3 runs to 11 residues. The germline gives CDR1 MNHEY, CDR2 SVGAGI. V was shortened by 5 bases and J by 4 bases, with 2 bases between the two germline ends.

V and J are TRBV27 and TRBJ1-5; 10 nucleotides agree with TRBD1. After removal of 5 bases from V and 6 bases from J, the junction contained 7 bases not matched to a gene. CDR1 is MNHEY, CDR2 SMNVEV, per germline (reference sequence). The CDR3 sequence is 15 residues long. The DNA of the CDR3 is TGTGCCAGCAGTCCAAAGACAGGGGGCATTCAGCCCCAGCATTTT. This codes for CASSPKTGGIQPQHF.